Detailed here is one T cell receptor beta chain. The sample has other DNA sequences that encode this CDR3 too. Only in-frame clones appear in the TCRdb table, and some are missing; sequencing was by immunoSEQ multiplex PCR. The sample includes over 950,000 clones, around 77% of them seen just once. V lost 1 base to trimming and J lost 0 bases, with 7 bases between them. This CDR3 is 15 amino acids long. The germline gives CDR1 MGHRA, CDR2 YSYEKL. This specimen comes from a study of shared clonotypes between healthy human individuals. The chain uses TRBV4-1 and TRBJ2-1; D remains ambiguous. The TCR sequence derives from a man aged 18 to 29 in good health. Some clones in this sample may be carry-over from other donors' samples. The specimen sequenced was memory CD4+ T cells from PBMCs. Subset of the sample: CD45RA-negative fraction. CDR3: CASSQGWSSYNEQFF. The DNA for the CDR3 is TGCGCCAGCAGCCAAGGATGGAGCTCCTACAATGAGCAGTTCTTC.